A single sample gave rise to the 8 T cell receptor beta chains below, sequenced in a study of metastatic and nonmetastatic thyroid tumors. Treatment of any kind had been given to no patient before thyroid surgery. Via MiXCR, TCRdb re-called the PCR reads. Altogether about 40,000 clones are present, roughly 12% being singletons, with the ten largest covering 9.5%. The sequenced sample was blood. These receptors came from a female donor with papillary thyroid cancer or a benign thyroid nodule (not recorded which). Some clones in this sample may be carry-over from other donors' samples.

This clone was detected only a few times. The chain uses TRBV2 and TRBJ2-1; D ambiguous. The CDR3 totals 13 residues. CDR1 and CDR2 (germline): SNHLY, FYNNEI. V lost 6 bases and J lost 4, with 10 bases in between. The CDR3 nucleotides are TGTGCCAGCAGAGGCCTAGGTTACAATGAGCAGTTCTTC. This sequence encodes CASRGLGYNEQFF.

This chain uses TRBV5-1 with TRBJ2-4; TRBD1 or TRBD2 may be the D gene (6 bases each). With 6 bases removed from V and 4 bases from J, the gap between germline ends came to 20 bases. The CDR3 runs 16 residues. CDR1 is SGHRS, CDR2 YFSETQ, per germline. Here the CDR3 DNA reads TGCGCCAGCAACCCTGCCCCGGGGGCCCATAAAAACATTCAGTACTTC. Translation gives CASNPAPGAHKNIQYF.

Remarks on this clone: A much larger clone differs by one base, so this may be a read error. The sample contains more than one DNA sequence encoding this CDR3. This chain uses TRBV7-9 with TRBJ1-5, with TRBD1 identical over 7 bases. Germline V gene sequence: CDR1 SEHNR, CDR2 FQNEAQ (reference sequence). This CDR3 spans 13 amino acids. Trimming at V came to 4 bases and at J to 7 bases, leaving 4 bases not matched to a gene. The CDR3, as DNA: TGTGCCAGCAGCTGGGACAGTTCCCAGCCCCAGCATTTT. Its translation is CASSWDSSQPQHF.

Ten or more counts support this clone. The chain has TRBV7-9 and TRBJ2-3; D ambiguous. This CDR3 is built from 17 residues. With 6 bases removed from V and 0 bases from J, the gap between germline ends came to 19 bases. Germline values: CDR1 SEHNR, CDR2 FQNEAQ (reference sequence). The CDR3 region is CASRPGSGGSSTDTQYF. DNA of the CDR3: TGTGCCAGCAGGCCGGGTTCTGGCGGTAGTAGCACAGATACGCAGTATTTT.

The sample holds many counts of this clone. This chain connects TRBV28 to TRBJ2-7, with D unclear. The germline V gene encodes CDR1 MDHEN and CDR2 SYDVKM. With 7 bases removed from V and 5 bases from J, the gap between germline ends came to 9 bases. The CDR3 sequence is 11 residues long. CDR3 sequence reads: CASTKTNEQYF. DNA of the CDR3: TGTGCCAGCACCAAGACAAACGAGCAGTACTTC. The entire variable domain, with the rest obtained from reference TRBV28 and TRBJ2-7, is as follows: DVKVTQSSRYLVKRTGEKVFLECVQDMDHENMFWYRQDPGLGLRLIYFSYDVKMKEKGDIPEGYSVSREKKERFSLILESASTNQTSMYLCASTKTNEQYFGPGTRLTVT.

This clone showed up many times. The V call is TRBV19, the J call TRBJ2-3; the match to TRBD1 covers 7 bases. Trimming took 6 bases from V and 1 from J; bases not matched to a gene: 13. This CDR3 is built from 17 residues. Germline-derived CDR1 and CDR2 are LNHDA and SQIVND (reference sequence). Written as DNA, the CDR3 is TGTGCCAGTAGAGGTGATATGGGTGGACAGGGCACAGATACGCAGTATTTT. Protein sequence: CASRGDMGGQGTDTQYF.

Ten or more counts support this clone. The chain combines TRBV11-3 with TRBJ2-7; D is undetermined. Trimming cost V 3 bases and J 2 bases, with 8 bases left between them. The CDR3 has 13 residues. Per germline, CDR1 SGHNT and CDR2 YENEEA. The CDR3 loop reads CASSLRQTYEQYF. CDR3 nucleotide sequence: TGTGCCAGCAGCTTGCGACAAACCTACGAGCAGTACTTC.

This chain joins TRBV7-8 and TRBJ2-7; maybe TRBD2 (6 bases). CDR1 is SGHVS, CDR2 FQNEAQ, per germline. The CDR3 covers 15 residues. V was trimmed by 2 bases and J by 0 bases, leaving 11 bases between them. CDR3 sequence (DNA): TGTGCCAGCAGCTTATTTTTAGCGGTCTCCTACGAGCAGTACTTC. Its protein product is CASSLFLAVSYEQYF.